This T cell receptor beta chain was sequenced for a study of OX40 agonist ivuxolimab in advanced cancers. Study information: An agonistic anti-OX40 (CD134) antibody, ivuxolimab, was used to treat the patients.

Germline V CDR1 and CDR2: LNHDA, SQIVND (reference sequence). The trim removed 1 base at V and 3 bases at J, leaving 1 base unmatched. The CDR3 is 14 amino acids. As for this clone: Its antigen remains unknown.

Repertoires were generated with immunoSEQ multiplex PCR, while TCRdb's copy carries only in-frame clones and drops some. The table lists 20,000 to 25,000 clones, 80% to 90% of them singletons. Overall study findings and caveats: By week 6 at 0.1 to 3.0 mg/kg, blood CD4+ and CD8+ T cells had expanded clonally.

Here the sequenced sample was CD4+ or CD8+ T cells sorted from blood, taken in a trial of the OX40 agonist ivuxolimab. The rearrangement uses TRBV19 and TRBJ1-1, with 8 bases aligning to TRBD1. This sequence was found in an adult with an advanced solid tumor such as melanoma, head and neck, liver or kidney cancer. In DNA, the CDR3 is TGTGCCAGTAGTATAGGACAGGGGTACACTGAAGCTTTCTTT. Translating it yields CASSIGQGYTEAFF. Combining the CDR3 with reference TRBV19 and TRBJ1-1 gives the whole variable domain DGGITQSPKYLFRKEGQNVTLSCEQNLNHDAMYWYRQDPGQGLRLIYYSQIVNDFQKGDIAEGYSVSREKKESFPLTVTSAQKNPTAFYLCASSIGQGYTEAFFGQGTRLTVV.